This T cell receptor (beta chain) was identified during a study of tumor-infiltrating lymphocytes in primary liver carcinoma. General observations from the study: No more than about 8-24% of top clones could be seen in all five tumor regions.

A constant-region primer served to make TCR beta cDNA from roughly 540 ng total RNA. Three nested multiplex PCR rounds, a slightly modified ARM-PCR, produced the libraries for TCR beta. Each of the first two PCR rounds ran roughly 9 cycles with TRBV1-TRBV30 forward and C-beta reverse primers. MiXCR, applied by TCRdb to the multiplex PCR reads, yields one record per CDR3 protein. Of about 99,000 distinct CDR3 sequences in the sample, approximately 68% were seen once. This clonotype came up many times. Its cognate antigen is unknown. Joint extraction of RNA and DNA used about 17-31 mg of bulk tissue that was unsorted. The study enrolled treatment-naive patients with chronic HBV infection. Every tumor specimen contained over 80% viable tumor cells. J was trimmed by 6 bases and V by 0 bases; bases with no gene match: 10. CDR1 and CDR2 (germline): SGHKS, YYEKEE (reference sequence). The CDR3 is 16 residues long.

The source material was liver tumor tissue from sampling region 5. Specified subset: tumor region T5, tumor centre. The receptor was derived from a woman aged 60 to 75 with primary liver carcinoma and hepatitis B virus infection. The chain employs TRBV5-5 and TRBJ2-3, with 7 bases lining up with TRBD2. The CDR3 loop reads CASSLGVAGVADTQYF. In nucleotides, the CDR3 is TGTGCCAGCAGCTTGGGCGTTGCGGGAGTGGCCGATACGCAGTATTTT.